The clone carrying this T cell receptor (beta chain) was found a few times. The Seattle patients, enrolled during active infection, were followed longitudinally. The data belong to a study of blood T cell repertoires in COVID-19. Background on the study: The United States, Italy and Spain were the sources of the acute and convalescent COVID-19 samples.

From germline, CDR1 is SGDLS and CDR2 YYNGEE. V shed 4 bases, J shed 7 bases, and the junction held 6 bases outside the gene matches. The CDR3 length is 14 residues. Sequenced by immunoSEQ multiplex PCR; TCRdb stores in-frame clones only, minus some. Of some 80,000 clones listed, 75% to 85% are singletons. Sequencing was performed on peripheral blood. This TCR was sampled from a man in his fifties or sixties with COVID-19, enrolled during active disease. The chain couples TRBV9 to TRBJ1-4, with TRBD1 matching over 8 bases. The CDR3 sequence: CASSLDRGGEKLFF. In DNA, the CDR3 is TGTGCCAGCAGCCTCGACAGGGGTGGTGAAAAACTGTTTTTT.